Presented here are 4 T cell receptor beta chains from one specimen sequenced in a study of CD8+CD57+ T cells in acquired aplastic anemia. The template for TCR beta VDJ and CDR3 sequence profiling was genomic DNA. One entry per CDR3 protein results from TCRdb running MiXCR on the reads. Here the sample spans 400,000 to 600,000 distinct CDR3 sequences, roughly 34% being singletons. CD8+CD57+ cell expansion, shown by flow cytometry, had occurred in the patients selected for sequencing. Sequenced: sorted CD4+, CD8+, or CD8+CD57+ T cells (not recorded which) from PBMCs. The origin of the receptors is a human donor with aplastic anemia.

The genes are TRBV5-6 and TRBJ1-2, with D maybe TRBD1 (5 bases). This CDR3 has 15 residues. V was pared by 0 bases and J by 3 bases, with 12 bases between. Germline CDR1 and CDR2: SGHDT and YYEEEE. CDR3 amino acids: CASSLGGFGDYGYTF. CDR3 sequence (DNA): TGTGCCAGCAGCTTGGGGGGGTTCGGCGACTATGGCTACACCTTC.

This clonotype was counted ten times or more. The rearrangement joins TRBV29-1 to TRBJ2-5, with D tentatively TRBD1 (6 bases). The CDR3 has 13 residues. The germline V gene has CDR1 SQVTM and CDR2 ANQGSEA. Trimming cost V 7 bases and J 5 bases, with 17 bases left between them. CDR3 sequence: CSGRDTPSETQYF. Here the CDR3 DNA reads TGCAGCGGCCGGGACACCCCCTCGGAGACCCAGTACTTC.

The V and J genes are TRBV5-1 and TRBJ1-1; D gene unclear. There are 13 residues in the CDR3. Germline CDR1 is SGHRS and CDR2 is YFSETQ. Trimming removed 5 bases at V and 1 base at J, with 9 bases between. The CDR3 DNA sequence: TGCGCCAGCAGTTTGATGACGAACACTGAAGCTTTCTTT. Protein product: CASSLMTNTEAFF.

V and J are TRBV20-1 and TRBJ1-1; a weak D match, TRBD1 (5 bases). The CDR3 extends over 12 amino acids. CDR1 is DFQATT and CDR2 is SNEGSKA in the germline V gene (reference sequence). The V end was cut by 5 bases, the J end by 1 base, with 8 bases between. This CDR3 reads CSAVRENTEAFF. CDR3 nucleotides: TGCAGTGCTGTCAGGGAGAACACTGAAGCTTTCTTT.